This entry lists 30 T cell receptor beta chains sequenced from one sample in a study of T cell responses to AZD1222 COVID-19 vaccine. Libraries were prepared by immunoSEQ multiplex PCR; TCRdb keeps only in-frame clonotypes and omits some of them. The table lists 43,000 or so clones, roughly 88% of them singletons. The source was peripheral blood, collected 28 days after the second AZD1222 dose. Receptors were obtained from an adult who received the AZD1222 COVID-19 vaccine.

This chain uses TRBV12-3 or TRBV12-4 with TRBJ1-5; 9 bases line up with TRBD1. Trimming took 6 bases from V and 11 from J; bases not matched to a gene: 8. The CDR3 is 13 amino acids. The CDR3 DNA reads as TGTGCCAGCAGGGACAGGGGAGTCAATACCCAGCATTTT. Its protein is CASRDRGVNTQHF.

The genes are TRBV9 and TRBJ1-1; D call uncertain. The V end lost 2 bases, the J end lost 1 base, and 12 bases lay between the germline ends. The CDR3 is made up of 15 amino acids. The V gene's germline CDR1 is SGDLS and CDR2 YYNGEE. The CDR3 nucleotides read TGTGCCAGCAGCGTCTGGGAGGCGGCGAACACTGAAGCTTTCTTT. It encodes CASSVWEAANTEAFF.

This chain's CDR3 is CASSLVGENQPQHF. CDR3 nucleotide sequence: TGTGCCAGCAGCTTGGTAGGGGAAAATCAGCCCCAGCATTTT. The V call is TRBV5-6, the J call TRBJ1-5, with a tentative D call TRBD1 (5 bases). The CDR3 covers 14 residues. Germline-derived CDR1 and CDR2 are SGHDT and YYEEEE. Between the trimmed V and J ends, which lost 0 bases and 4 bases, there was a span of 8 bases.

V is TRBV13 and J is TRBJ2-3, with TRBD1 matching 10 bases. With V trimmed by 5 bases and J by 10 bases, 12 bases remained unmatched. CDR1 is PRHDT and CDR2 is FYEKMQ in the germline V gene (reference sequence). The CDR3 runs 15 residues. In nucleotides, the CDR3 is TGTGCCAGCAGCAACCGGGACAGGGGTTTGTGGGCGCAGTATTTT. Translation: CASSNRDRGLWAQYF.

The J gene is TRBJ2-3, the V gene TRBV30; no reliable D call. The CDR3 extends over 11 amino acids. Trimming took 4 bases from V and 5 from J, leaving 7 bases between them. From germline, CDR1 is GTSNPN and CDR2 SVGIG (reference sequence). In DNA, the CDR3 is TGTGCCTGGACATCATTAGATACGCAGTATTTT. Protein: CAWTSLDTQYF. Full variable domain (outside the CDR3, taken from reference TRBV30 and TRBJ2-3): SQTIHQWPATLVQPVGSPLSLECTVEGTSNPNLYWYRQAAGRGLQLLFYSVGIGQISSEVPQNLSASRPQDRQFILSSKKLLLSDSGFYLCAWTSLDTQYFGPGTRLTVL.

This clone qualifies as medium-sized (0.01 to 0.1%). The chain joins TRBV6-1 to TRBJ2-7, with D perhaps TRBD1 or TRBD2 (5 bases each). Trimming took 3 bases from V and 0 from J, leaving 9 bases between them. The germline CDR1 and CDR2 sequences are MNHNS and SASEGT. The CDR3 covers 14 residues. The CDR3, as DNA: TGTGCCAGCAGTGATCCCGGGACCTCCTACGAGCAGTACTTC. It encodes CASSDPGTSYEQYF.

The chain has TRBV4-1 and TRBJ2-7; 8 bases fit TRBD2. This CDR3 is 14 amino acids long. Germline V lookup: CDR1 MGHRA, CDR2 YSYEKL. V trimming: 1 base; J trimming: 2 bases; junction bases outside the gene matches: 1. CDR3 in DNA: TGCGCCAGCAGCCAAGCAGCGGGGGCCTACGAGCAGTACTTC. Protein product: CASSQAAGAYEQYF.

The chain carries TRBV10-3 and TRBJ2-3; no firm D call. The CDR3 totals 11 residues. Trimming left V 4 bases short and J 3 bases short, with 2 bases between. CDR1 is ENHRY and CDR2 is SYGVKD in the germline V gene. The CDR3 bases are TGTGCCATCAGTGGTACAGATACGCAGTATTTT. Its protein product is CAISGTDTQYF.

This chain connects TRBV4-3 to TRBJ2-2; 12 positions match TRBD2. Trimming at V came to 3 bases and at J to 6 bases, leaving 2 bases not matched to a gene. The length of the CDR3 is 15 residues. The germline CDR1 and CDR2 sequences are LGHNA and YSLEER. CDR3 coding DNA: TGCGCCAGCAGCCATCTAGCGGGGGGGTCCGGGGAGCTGTTTTTT. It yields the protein CASSHLAGGSGELFF.

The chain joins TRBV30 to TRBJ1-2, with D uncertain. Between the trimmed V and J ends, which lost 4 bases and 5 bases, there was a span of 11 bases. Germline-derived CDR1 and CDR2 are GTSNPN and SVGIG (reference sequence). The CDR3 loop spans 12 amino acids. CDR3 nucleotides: TGTGCCTGGACCGTGGATTGGTATGGCTACACCTTC. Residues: CAWTVDWYGYTF.

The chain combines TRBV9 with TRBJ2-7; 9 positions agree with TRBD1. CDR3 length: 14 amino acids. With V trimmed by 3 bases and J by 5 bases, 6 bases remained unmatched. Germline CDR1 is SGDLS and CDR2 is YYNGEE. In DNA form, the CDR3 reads TGTGCCAGCAGCGGCGGGACAGGGTTCGACGAGCAGTACTTC. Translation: CASSGGTGFDEQYF.

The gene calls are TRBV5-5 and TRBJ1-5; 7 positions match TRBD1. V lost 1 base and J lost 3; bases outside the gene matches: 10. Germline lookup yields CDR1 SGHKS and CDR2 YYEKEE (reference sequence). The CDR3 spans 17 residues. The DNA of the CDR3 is TGTGCCAGCAGCTTGATAGGGGGCGGAGACCTCAATCAGCCCCAGCATTTT. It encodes CASSLIGGGDLNQPQHF.

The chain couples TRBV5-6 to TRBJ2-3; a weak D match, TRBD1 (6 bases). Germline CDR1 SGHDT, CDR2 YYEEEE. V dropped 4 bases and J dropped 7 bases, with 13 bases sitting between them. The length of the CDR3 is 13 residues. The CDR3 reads CASSGTGLHTQYF. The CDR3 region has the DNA TGTGCCAGCAGCGGTACAGGGCTACATACGCAGTATTTT.

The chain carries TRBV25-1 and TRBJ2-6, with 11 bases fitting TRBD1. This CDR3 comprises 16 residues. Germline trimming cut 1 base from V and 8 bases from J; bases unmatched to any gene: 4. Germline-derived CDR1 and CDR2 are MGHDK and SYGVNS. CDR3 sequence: CASSESRTGGPNVLTF. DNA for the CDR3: TGTGCCAGCAGTGAATCTCGGACAGGGGGCCCCAACGTCCTGACTTTC. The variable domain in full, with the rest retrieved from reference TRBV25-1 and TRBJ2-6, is EADIYQTPRYLVIGTGKKITLECSQTMGHDKMYWYQQDPGMELHLIHYSYGVNSTEKGDLSSESTVSRIRTEHFPLTLESARPSHTSQYLCASSESRTGGPNVLTFGAGSRLTVL.

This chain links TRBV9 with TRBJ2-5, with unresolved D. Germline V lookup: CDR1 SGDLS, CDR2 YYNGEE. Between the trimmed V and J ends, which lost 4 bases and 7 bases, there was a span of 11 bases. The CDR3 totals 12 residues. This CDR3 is CASSPPSLTQYF. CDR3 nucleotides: TGTGCCAGCAGCCCCCCAAGTTTGACCCAGTACTTC.

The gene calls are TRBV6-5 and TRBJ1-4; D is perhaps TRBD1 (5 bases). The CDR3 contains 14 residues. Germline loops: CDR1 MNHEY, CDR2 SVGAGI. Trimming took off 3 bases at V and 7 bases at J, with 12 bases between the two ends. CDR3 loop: CASSYQGAGEKLFF. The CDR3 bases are TGTGCCAGCAGTTATCAGGGTGCGGGTGAAAAACTGTTTTTT.

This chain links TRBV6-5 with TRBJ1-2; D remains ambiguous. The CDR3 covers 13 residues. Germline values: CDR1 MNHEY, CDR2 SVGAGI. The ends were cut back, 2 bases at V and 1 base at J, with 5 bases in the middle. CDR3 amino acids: CASSYGLNYGYTF. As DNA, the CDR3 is TGTGCCAGCAGTTACGGCCTTAACTATGGCTACACCTTC.

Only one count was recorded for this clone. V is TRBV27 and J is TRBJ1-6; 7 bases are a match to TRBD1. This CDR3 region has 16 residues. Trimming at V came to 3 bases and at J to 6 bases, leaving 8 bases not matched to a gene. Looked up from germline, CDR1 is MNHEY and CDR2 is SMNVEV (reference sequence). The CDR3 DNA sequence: TGTGCCAGCAGTTTTCTTTCGGGACAGATTAATTCACCCCTCCACTTT. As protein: CASSFLSGQINSPLHF.

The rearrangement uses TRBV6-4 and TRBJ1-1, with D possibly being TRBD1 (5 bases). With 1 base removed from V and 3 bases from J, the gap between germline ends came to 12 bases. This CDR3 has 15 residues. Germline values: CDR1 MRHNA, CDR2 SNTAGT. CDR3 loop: CASSDFRQGDTEAFF. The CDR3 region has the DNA TGTGCCAGCAGTGACTTCCGGCAGGGAGACACTGAAGCTTTCTTT.

This CDR3 reads CASSPRTGLLTGELFF. Here the CDR3 DNA reads TGTGCCAGCAGCCCCCGGACAGGTCTTCTCACCGGGGAGCTGTTTTTT. The chain employs TRBV7-2 and TRBJ2-2; 7 bases fit TRBD1. This CDR3 contains 16 residues. Germline V gene sequence: CDR1 SGHTA, CDR2 FQGNSA. V lost 5 bases, J lost 4 bases, and 10 bases stayed unmatched.

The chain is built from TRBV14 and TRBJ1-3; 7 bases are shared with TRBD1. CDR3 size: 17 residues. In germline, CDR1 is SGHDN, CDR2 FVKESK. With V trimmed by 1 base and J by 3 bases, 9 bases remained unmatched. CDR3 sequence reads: CASSQADRAVRGNTIYF. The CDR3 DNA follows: TGTGCCAGCAGCCAAGCCGACAGGGCTGTACGTGGAAACACCATATATTTT.

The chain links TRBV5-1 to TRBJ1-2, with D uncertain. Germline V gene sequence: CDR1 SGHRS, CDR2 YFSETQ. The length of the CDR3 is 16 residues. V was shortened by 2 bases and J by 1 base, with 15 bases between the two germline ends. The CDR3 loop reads CASSLLPRGGNYGYTF. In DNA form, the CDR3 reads TGCGCCAGCAGCTTACTCCCGCGAGGCGGTAACTATGGCTACACCTTC.

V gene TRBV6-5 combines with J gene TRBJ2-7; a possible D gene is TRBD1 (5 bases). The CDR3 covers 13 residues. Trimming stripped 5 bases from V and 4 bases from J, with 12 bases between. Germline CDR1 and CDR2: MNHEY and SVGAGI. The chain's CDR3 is CASSMGRRYEQYF. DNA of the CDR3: TGTGCCAGCAGTATGGGGCGTCGGTACGAGCAGTACTTC.

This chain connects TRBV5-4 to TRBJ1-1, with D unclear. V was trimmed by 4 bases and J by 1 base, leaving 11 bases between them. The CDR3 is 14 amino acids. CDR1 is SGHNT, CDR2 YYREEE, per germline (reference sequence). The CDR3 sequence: CASSLPRANTEAFF. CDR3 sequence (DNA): TGTGCCAGCAGCCTACCAAGGGCGAACACTGAAGCTTTCTTT.

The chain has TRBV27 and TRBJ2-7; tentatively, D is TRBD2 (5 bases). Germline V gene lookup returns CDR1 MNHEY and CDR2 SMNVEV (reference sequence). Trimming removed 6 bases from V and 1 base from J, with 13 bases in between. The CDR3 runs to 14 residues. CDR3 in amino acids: CASRPRESSYEQYF. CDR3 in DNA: TGTGCCAGCAGGCCTAGGGAGTCTTCCTACGAGCAGTACTTC.

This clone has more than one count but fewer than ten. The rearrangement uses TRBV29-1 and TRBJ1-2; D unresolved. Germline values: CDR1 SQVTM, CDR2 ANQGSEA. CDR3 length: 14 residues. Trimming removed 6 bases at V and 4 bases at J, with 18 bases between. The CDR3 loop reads CSVASVDLTYGYTF. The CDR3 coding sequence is TGCAGCGTCGCCTCTGTTGACCTTACCTATGGCTACACCTTC.

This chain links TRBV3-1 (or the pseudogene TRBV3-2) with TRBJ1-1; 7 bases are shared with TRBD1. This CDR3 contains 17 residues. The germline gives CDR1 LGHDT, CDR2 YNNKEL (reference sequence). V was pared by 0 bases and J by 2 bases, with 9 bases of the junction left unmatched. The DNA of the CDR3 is TGTGCCAGCAGCCAAGAGCAGGGGGTTGGACGAAACACTGAAGCTTTCTTT. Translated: CASSQEQGVGRNTEAFF.

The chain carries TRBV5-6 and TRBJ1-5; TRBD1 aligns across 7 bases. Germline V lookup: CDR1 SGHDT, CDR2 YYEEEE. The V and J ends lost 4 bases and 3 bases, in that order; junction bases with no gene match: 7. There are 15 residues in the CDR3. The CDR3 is CASSRRGQINQPQHF. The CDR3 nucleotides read TGTGCCAGCAGCCGACGGGGACAGATCAATCAGCCCCAGCATTTT.

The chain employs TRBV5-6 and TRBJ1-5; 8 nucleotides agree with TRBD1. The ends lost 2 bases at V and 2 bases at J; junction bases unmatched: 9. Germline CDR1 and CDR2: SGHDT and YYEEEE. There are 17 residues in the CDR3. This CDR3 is CASSFHQGALGNQPQHF. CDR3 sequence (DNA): TGTGCCAGCAGCTTCCATCAGGGGGCTCTGGGCAATCAGCCCCAGCATTTT.

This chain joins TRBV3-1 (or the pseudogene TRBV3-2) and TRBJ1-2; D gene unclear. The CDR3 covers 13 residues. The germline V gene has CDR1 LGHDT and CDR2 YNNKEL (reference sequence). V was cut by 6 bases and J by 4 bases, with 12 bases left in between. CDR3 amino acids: CASRVSVRYGYTF. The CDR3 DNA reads TGTGCCAGCAGGGTGTCGGTCCGCTATGGCTACACCTTC.